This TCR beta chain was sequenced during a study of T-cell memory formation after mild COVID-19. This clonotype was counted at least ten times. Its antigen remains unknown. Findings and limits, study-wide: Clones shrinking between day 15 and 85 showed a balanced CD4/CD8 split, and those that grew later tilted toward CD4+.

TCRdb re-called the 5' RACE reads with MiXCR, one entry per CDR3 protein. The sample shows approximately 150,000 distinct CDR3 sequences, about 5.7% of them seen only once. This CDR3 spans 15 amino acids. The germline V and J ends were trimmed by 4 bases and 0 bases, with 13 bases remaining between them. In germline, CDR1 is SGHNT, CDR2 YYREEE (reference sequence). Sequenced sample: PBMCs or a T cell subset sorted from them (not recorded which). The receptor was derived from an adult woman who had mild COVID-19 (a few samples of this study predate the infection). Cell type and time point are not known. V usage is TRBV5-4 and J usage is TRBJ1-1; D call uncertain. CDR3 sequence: CASSRSDRMNTEAFF. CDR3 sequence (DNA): TGTGCCAGCAGCCGGTCCGACCGCATGAACACTGAAGCTTTCTTT.